Listed here are 20 T cell receptor beta chains from one sample, sequenced in a study of blood T cell repertoires in COVID-19. Method: immunoSEQ multiplex PCR; TCRdb's copy keeps in-frame clones and lacks some. Of roughly 110,000 clones listed, more than 85% were seen once; the top ten hold approximately 20%. Input material: peripheral blood. All receptors derive from a human donor with acute or convalescent COVID-19. The donor label of this sample is uncertain.

This chain connects TRBV7-9 to TRBJ1-2; 8 nucleotides line up with TRBD1. The trim removed 5 bases at V and 3 bases at J, leaving 11 bases unmatched. Germline loops: CDR1 SEHNR, CDR2 FQNEAQ (reference sequence). The CDR3 sequence is 16 residues long. The CDR3 DNA sequence: TGTGCCAGCAGCGGCCCAGGGGGCCCCCTCTACTATGGCTACACCTTC. This gives the protein CASSGPGGPLYYGYTF.

The rearrangement links TRBV5-1 to TRBJ2-7, with a weak D call TRBD1 (6 bases). Germline V gene lookup returns CDR1 SGHRS and CDR2 YFSETQ. V shed 4 bases and J shed 3 bases, with 14 bases lying between them. This CDR3 has 14 residues. CDR3 nucleotide sequence: TGCGCCAGCAGCACCCAAGGACAGAACTACGAGCAGTACTTC. This codes for CASSTQGQNYEQYF.

This chain connects TRBV7-8 to TRBJ1-1; 7 bases are shared with TRBD1. V gave up 5 bases and J gave up 10 bases; unmatched junction bases: 19. Germline CDR1 SGHVS, CDR2 FQNEAQ. CDR3 length: 16 residues. CDR3 DNA sequence: TGTGCCAGCAGCATAAGACACTCCGGGAACAGGGGTAGAGCTTTCTTT. Protein: CASSIRHSGNRGRAFF.

The chain has TRBV29-1 and TRBJ2-1, with 13 bases that match TRBD2. Germline loops: CDR1 SQVTM, CDR2 ANQGSEA. The CDR3 covers 19 residues. The junction had 14 bases not matched to a gene; V was cut back by 6 bases and J by 0 bases. The CDR3 region is CSVQLGTSGKAGSYNEQFF. As DNA, the CDR3 is TGCAGCGTCCAACTCGGGACTAGCGGGAAGGCCGGCTCCTACAATGAGCAGTTCTTC.

The CDR3 DNA sequence: TGCAGCGTTGAAGTCTGGGGGCGCGACACCGGGGAGCTGTTTTTT. Its protein is CSVEVWGRDTGELFF. This chain uses TRBV29-1 with TRBJ2-2, with D perhaps matching TRBD1 (6 bases). The V gene lost 1 base and the J gene lost 3 bases, with 12 bases spanning the gap. The CDR3 is 15 residues long. Germline assignment: CDR1 SQVTM and CDR2 ANQGSEA.

CDR3 in amino acids: CASSVWTVSKPTNEKLFF. CDR3 in DNA: TGTGCCAGCAGCGTTTGGACAGTCAGTAAACCAACTAATGAAAAACTGTTTTTT. V usage is TRBV5-6 and J usage is TRBJ1-4; possible D gene TRBD1, 6 bases. The CDR3 is made up of 18 amino acids. Germline CDR1 SGHDT, CDR2 YYEEEE. Trimming stripped 4 bases from V and 0 bases from J, with 19 bases between.

The chain combines TRBV7-6 with TRBJ2-3; TRBD2 matches 8 bases. Germline CDR1 SGHVS, CDR2 FNYEAQ. This CDR3 contains 16 residues. The J segment lost 0 bases and the V segment lost 8 bases, leaving 10 bases of the junction unmatched. This CDR3 is CASSPRGGRSTDTQYF. DNA of the CDR3: TGTGCCAGCTCCCCTCGGGGGGGGCGAAGCACAGATACGCAGTATTTT.

This clone was found a few times. The chain has TRBV3-1 (or the pseudogene TRBV3-2) and TRBJ2-7; 8 bases are a match to TRBD1. The J segment lost 0 bases and the V segment lost 4 bases, leaving 2 bases of the junction unmatched. From germline, CDR1 is LGHDT and CDR2 YNNKEL (reference sequence). The CDR3 is made up of 14 amino acids. CDR3 in DNA: TGTGCCAGCAGCCGGACAGGGAGCTCCTACGAGCAGTACTTC. Protein: CASSRTGSSYEQYF.

The chain links TRBV28 to TRBJ1-2, with no clear D. The ends were cut back, 3 bases at V and 4 bases at J, with 9 bases in the middle. The germline gives CDR1 MDHEN, CDR2 SYDVKM. The CDR3 runs to 13 residues. The CDR3 DNA reads as TGTGCCAGCAGTTTGGTCTACAGCTATGGCTACACCTTC. Translated: CASSLVYSYGYTF.

This rearrangement joins TRBV11-2 to TRBJ1-2; unclear D gene. Germline values: CDR1 SGHAT, CDR2 FQNNGV. This CDR3 contains 13 residues. The V end was cut by 5 bases, the J end by 0 bases, with 7 bases between. The CDR3 DNA sequence: TGTGCCAGCAGCCCCTTCTCTAACTATGGCTACACCTTC. It yields the protein CASSPFSNYGYTF.

This clone is a singleton in its sample. The chain carries TRBV6-5 and TRBJ1-2; D is perhaps TRBD1 (5 bases). CDR3 size: 13 residues. Trimming removed 6 bases from V and 3 bases from J, with 11 bases in between. The germline V gene encodes CDR1 MNHEY and CDR2 SVGAGI. DNA for the CDR3: TGTGCCAGCAGGGTGGGGGGGTACTATGGCTACACCTTC. Its protein is CASRVGGYYGYTF.

This chain links TRBV6-6 with TRBJ2-2, with TRBD2 matching 7 bases. Germline lookup yields CDR1 MNHNY and CDR2 SVGAGI (reference sequence). CDR3 length equals 14 residues. V was pared by 9 bases and J by 6 bases, with 10 bases of the junction left unmatched. The CDR3 coding sequence is TGTGCCAGTATTAGGGAGGGCCGGTCCGGGGAGCTGTTTTTT. Residues: CASIREGRSGELFF.

This sequence joins TRBV6-4 and TRBJ1-1; possible D gene TRBD1, 5 bases. CDR1 is MRHNA and CDR2 is SNTAGT in the germline V gene. The CDR3 is 13 amino acids. V lost 2 bases and J 13 bases, leaving 17 bases between the germline ends. The CDR3 loop is CASSDDSVRKVFF. DNA for the CDR3: TGTGCCAGCAGTGACGACAGCGTGAGGAAGGTTTTCTTT.

The CDR3 DNA follows: TGCGCCAGCAGGGACCGGGACACGGCCTATGGCTACACCTTC. It is translated as CASRDRDTAYGYTF. The chain recombines TRBV5-1 with TRBJ1-2, with D maybe TRBD1 (6 bases). CDR1 SGHRS and CDR2 YFSETQ come from the germline V gene. The CDR3 has 14 amino acids. Between the trimmed V and J ends, which lost 5 bases and 4 bases, there was a span of 15 bases.

This sequence joins TRBV24-1 and TRBJ1-5, with D hard to call. The V gene lost 4 bases and the J gene lost 10 bases, with 7 bases spanning the gap. This CDR3 comprises 11 residues. CDR1 and CDR2 (germline): KGHDR, SFDVKD. The CDR3 nucleotides read TGTGCCACCAGTGACATCCCCCCCCAGCATTTT. This gives the protein CATSDIPPQHF.

Points on this clone: The same CDR3 can be traced to other DNA sequences in this sample. This chain links TRBV5-4 with TRBJ2-5, with 12 bases lining up with TRBD1. Trimming at V came to 4 bases and at J to 4 bases, leaving 2 bases not matched to a gene. The CDR3 consists of 14 residues. Per germline, CDR1 SGHNT and CDR2 YYREEE (reference sequence). The CDR3 spells CASSRDRGRETQYF. Written as DNA, the CDR3 is TGTGCCAGCAGCCGGGACAGGGGGCGAGAGACCCAGTACTTC.

This sequence joins TRBV7-2 and TRBJ2-1; TRBD2 agrees at 8 bases. The junction had 5 bases not matched to a gene; V was cut back by 3 bases and J by 4 bases. CDR3 length: 15 residues. Germline V gives CDR1 SGHTA, CDR2 FQGNSA. Here the CDR3 DNA reads TGTGCCAGCAGCTTCCTACTAGCGGCATACAATGAGCAGTTCTTC. Protein product: CASSFLLAAYNEQFF.

Details on this clone: One junction end disagrees with the germline gene, perhaps due to a read error. This sequence joins TRBV7-9 and TRBJ1-2; no definite D call. The length of the CDR3 is 14 residues. Germline assignment: CDR1 SEHNR and CDR2 FQNEAQ (reference sequence). CDR3 sequence (DNA): TGTGCCAGCAGCACCTTAATCTTCAACGCCGGTCCGAACTTC. Its protein is CASSTLIFNAGPNF.

DNA of the CDR3: TGTGCCAGCAGCCCCCGCCAGGGAACACCCTCTGGAAACACCATATATTTT. Its translation is CASSPRQGTPSGNTIYF. The V gene is TRBV11-2, the J gene TRBJ1-3; D is perhaps TRBD1 (5 bases). Trimming took off 5 bases at V and 0 bases at J, with 17 bases between the two ends. CDR1 is SGHAT, CDR2 FQNNGV, per germline. The length of the CDR3 is 17 residues.

This chain uses TRBV4-1 with TRBJ1-6, with D perhaps TRBD1 (6 bases). From germline, CDR1 is MGHRA and CDR2 YSYEKL. The CDR3 extends over 15 amino acids. V dropped 3 bases and J dropped 7 bases, with 13 bases sitting between them. The CDR3 protein is CASSHPQGTNSPLHF. CDR3 coding DNA: TGCGCCAGCAGCCACCCACAGGGAACGAATTCACCCCTCCACTTT.